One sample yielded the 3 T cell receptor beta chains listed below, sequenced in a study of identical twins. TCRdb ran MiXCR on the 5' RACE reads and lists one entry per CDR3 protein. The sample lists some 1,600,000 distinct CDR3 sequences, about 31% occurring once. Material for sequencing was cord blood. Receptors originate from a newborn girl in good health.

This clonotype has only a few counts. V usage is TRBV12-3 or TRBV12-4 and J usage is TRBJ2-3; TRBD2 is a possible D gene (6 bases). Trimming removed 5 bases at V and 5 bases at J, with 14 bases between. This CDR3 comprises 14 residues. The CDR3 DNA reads TGTGCCAGCAGTCCTCCGACTAGAAGAGATACGCAGTATTTT. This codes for CASSPPTRRDTQYF.

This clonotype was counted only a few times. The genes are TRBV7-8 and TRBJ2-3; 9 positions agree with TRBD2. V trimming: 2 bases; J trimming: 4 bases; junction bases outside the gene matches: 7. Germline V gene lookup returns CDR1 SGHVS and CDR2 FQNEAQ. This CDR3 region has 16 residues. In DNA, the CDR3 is TGTGCCAGCAGCTTAATGGCGGGGGGGCAAGCAGATACGCAGTATTTT. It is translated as CASSLMAGGQADTQYF.

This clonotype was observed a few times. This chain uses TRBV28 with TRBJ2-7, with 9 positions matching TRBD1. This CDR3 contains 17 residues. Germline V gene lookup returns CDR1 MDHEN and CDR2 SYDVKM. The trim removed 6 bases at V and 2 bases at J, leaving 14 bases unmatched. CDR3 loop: CASSPTDPGQGAYEQYF. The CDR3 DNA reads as TGTGCCAGCAGCCCTACCGATCCGGGACAGGGTGCCTACGAGCAGTACTTC.